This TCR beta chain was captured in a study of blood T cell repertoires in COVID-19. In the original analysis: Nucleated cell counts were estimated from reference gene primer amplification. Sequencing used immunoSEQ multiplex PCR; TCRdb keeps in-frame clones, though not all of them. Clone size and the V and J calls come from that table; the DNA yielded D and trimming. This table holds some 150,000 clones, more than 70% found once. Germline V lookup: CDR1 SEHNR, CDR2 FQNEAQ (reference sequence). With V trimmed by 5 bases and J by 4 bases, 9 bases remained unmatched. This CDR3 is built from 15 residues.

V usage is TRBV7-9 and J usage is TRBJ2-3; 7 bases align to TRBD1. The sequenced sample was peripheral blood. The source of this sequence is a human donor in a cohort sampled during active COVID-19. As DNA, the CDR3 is TGTGCCAGCAGCCCTTCTGACAGGGTACCAGATACGCAGTATTTT. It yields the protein CASSPSDRVPDTQYF.